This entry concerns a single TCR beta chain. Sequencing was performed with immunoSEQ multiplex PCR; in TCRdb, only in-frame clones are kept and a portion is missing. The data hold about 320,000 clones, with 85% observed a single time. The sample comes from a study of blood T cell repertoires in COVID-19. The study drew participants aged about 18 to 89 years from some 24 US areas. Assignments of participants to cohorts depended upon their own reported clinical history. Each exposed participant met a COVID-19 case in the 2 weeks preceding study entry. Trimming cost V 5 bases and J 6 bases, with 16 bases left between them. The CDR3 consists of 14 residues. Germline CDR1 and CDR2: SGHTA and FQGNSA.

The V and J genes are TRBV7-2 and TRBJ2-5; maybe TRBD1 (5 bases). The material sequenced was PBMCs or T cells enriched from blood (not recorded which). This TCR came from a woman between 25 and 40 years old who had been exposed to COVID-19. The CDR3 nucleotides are TGTGCCAGCAGCCCCAATGCGCAGGGAAAGACCCAGTACTTC. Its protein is CASSPNAQGKTQYF.